This TCR beta chain was found in a study of OX40 agonist ivuxolimab in advanced cancers. The data were produced by immunoSEQ multiplex PCR, yet TCRdb's version contains in-frame clones alone and is incomplete. The repertoire has 45,000 to 50,000 clones, approximately 91% of them found once; the top ten carry around 19%. For this clone: Its antigen is unidentified. Other DNA sequences within the sample encode an identical CDR3.

Study results and limitations: Which antigen the expanded peripheral T cells recognized is unknown. Certain nonresponders likewise exhibited a low normalized T-cell clonal expansion.

This CDR3 spans 14 amino acids. Germline CDR1 MGHRA, CDR2 YSYEKL. Trimming cost V 3 bases and J 5 bases, with 11 bases left between them. Source: CD4+ or CD8+ T cells sorted from blood, taken in a trial of the OX40 agonist ivuxolimab. The TCR originated in an adult with an advanced solid tumor such as melanoma, head and neck, liver or kidney cancer. The rearrangement joins TRBV4-1 to TRBJ2-1; no definite D call. CDR3 in DNA: TGCGCCAGCAGCCATTCAGCAGCGAACAATGAGCAGTTCTTC. It specifies CASSHSAANNEQFF.